Below, one T cell receptor (beta chain) is given with its context. Its antigen is still unknown. Every sample had a minimum of 6 million PBMCs isolated. Primed by a sample-barcoded 5' primer and a J-beta primer mix, a second PCR proceeded for about 6 to 11 cycles. TCRdb processed the 5' RACE reads anew with MiXCR; each CDR3 protein has one entry. The table shows roughly 1.6 million distinct CDR3 sequences, with roughly a third occurring only once. The record originates from a study of blood T cells in healthy people across ages. This CDR3 is built from 18 residues. From germline, CDR1 is LNHNV and CDR2 YYDKDF (reference sequence). Trimming removed 1 base from V and 6 bases from J; junction bases left unmatched: 9. General observations from the study: Leaving the PBMCs unsorted stopped any conclusive comparison of naive versus antigen-experienced cells.

The receptor's source is a woman between 25 and 40 years old in good health. V gene TRBV15 combines with J gene TRBJ2-1; TRBD2 aligns across 13 bases. Sample: blood. The CDR3 nucleotides are TGTGCCACCAGCAGAGGCCCATTACTAGCGGGAGGGGGCAATGAGCAGTTCTTC. Translating gives CATSRGPLLAGGGNEQFF.